The 18 T cell receptor beta chains below come from one sample, sequenced in a study of blood T cell repertoires in COVID-19. TCRdb's table, derived via immunoSEQ multiplex PCR, lists solely in-frame clones and lacks some. Of around 93,000 clones listed, about 81% are singletons. Input material: peripheral blood. The receptors were gathered from a man aged 55 to 70 with acute or convalescent COVID-19.

Judged by abundance, this clone is medium-sized. The rearrangement joins TRBV24-1 to TRBJ2-3, with D possibly matching TRBD2 (7 bases). Trimming took off 5 bases at V and 4 bases at J, with 15 bases between the two ends. Per germline, CDR1 KGHDR and CDR2 SFDVKD. CDR3 length: 15 residues. In DNA, the CDR3 is TGTGCCACCAGTGCTGGGACGGGGGGCCCAGATACGCAGTATTTT. Protein product: CATSAGTGGPDTQYF.

The rearrangement joins TRBV20-1 to TRBJ2-1; D call uncertain. The CDR3 runs 11 residues. Trimming shortened V by 0 bases and J by 9 bases, and 6 bases separated the two germline ends. Germline lookup yields CDR1 DFQATT and CDR2 SNEGSKA (reference sequence). For the CDR3, the DNA is TGCAGTGCTAGAGATTGGGCTGAGCAGTTCTTC. This sequence encodes CSARDWAEQFF.

This clone turned up a few times. J is TRBJ2-3 and V is TRBV27; D is undetermined. This CDR3 region has 11 residues. Germline V lookup: CDR1 MNHEY, CDR2 SMNVEV (reference sequence). The V gene lost 9 bases and the J gene lost 4 bases, with 8 bases spanning the gap. This CDR3 is CASSASDTQYF. CDR3 nucleotides: TGTGCCAGTTCTGCGTCAGATACGCAGTATTTT.

The gene calls are TRBV27 and TRBJ1-5; TRBD1 matches at 7 bases. Germline CDR1 is MNHEY and CDR2 is SMNVEV (reference sequence). The CDR3 spans 15 residues. Trimming at V came to 5 bases and at J to 1 base, leaving 5 bases not matched to a gene. CDR3 residues: CASSPTGWSNQPQHF. The CDR3 DNA sequence: TGTGCCAGCAGTCCGACAGGGTGGAGCAATCAGCCCCAGCATTTT.

The chain links TRBV18 to TRBJ1-4; D gene unclear. This CDR3 spans 15 amino acids. The V and J ends lost 3 bases and 5 bases respectively, with 13 bases between them. Germline-derived CDR1 and CDR2 are KGHSH and LQKENI. CDR3 residues: CASSPLRVSNEKLFF. The CDR3 coding sequence is TGTGCCAGCTCACCCTTGAGGGTATCGAATGAAAAACTGTTTTTT.

V gene TRBV2 combines with J gene TRBJ2-5, with D possibly TRBD1 on 5 matching bases. The length of the CDR3 is 15 residues. Deletions cut 2 bases from V and 2 bases from J, with 12 bases between. Germline loops: CDR1 SNHLY, CDR2 FYNNEI. CDR3 protein: CASSEHRSLQETQYF. The CDR3 bases are TGTGCCAGCAGTGAACACAGGAGTTTACAAGAGACCCAGTACTTC.

This rearrangement joins TRBV5-6 to TRBJ2-1; 8 nucleotides align to TRBD2. The CDR3 totals 17 residues. Germline CDR1 SGHDT, CDR2 YYEEEE. Trimming cost V 3 bases and J 5 bases; bases outside gene matches: 13. CDR3 region: CASSSQATSGRNNEQFF. The CDR3, as DNA: TGTGCCAGCAGCTCCCAGGCAACAAGCGGGAGAAACAATGAGCAGTTCTTC.

This chain links TRBV7-9 with TRBJ1-6, with 7 positions matching TRBD1. Unmatched junction bases numbered 9, after V lost 4 bases and J lost 9 bases. From germline, CDR1 is SEHNR and CDR2 FQNEAQ (reference sequence). The CDR3 length is 15 residues. CDR3 in DNA: TGTGCCAGCAGCTACACCGGGACAGTCTCTTCACCCCTCCACTTT. Its protein product is CASSYTGTVSSPLHF. Based on the CDR3 plus reference TRBV7-9 and TRBJ1-6, the full variable domain is DTGVSQNPRHKITKRGQNVTFRCDPISEHNRLYWYRQTLGQGPEFLTYFQNEAQLEKSRLLSDRFSAERPKGSFSTLEIQRTEQGDSAMYLCASSYTGTVSSPLHFGNGTRLTVT.

This chain uses TRBV7-7 with TRBJ2-5, with 13 bases that match TRBD2. Germline V lookup: CDR1 SSHAT, CDR2 FNYEAQ (reference sequence). The CDR3 runs 16 residues. V lost 1 base and J lost 5; bases outside the gene matches: 4. The CDR3, as DNA: TGTGCCAGCAGCTTAGGGACTAGCGGGAGAGGGGAGACCCAGTACTTC. Translated, it gives CASSLGTSGRGETQYF.

The chain recombines TRBV10-1 with TRBJ2-1; 13 positions match TRBD2. Germline loops: CDR1 WNHNN, CDR2 SYGVQD (reference sequence). Unmatched junction bases numbered 5, after V lost 6 bases and J lost 9 bases. The CDR3 extends over 14 amino acids. The CDR3 DNA reads TGCGCCAGCAGCACTAGCGGGAGGGCCACTGAGCAGTTCTTC. It encodes CASSTSGRATEQFF.

In this sample, this clone turned up once. The CDR3 here is CASSPQTGAENTEAFF. The CDR3 bases are TGTGCCAGCTCACCACAGACAGGGGCAGAGAACACTGAAGCTTTCTTT. The genes are TRBV18 and TRBJ1-1; 8 bases are shared with TRBD1. The germline V gene encodes CDR1 KGHSH and CDR2 LQKENI. Trimming took 1 base from V and 1 from J; bases not matched to a gene: 5. The CDR3 totals 16 residues.

The chain uses TRBV24-1 and TRBJ1-4; 11 positions match TRBD1. In germline, CDR1 is KGHDR, CDR2 SFDVKD. The CDR3 runs 17 residues. V gave up 8 bases and J gave up 4 bases; unmatched junction bases: 11. The CDR3 reads CATIRKGTGGINEKLFF. In DNA form, the CDR3 reads TGTGCCACCATTCGGAAAGGGACAGGGGGGATTAATGAAAAACTGTTTTTT.

The chain links TRBV19 to TRBJ1-6, with D perhaps matching TRBD1 (6 bases). The CDR3 covers 17 residues. V dropped 2 bases and J dropped 9 bases, with 20 bases sitting between them. Germline V gene sequence: CDR1 LNHDA, CDR2 SQIVND (reference sequence). CDR3 in amino acids: CASSILSGGRGVSPLHF. The CDR3 DNA sequence: TGTGCCAGTAGTATATTAAGCGGGGGGCGAGGTGTTTCACCCCTCCACTTT.

This chain uses TRBV10-3 with TRBJ1-1; no clear D gene. V shed 10 bases and J shed 4 bases, with 16 bases lying between them. Germline CDR1 ENHRY, CDR2 SYGVKD. The CDR3 consists of 13 residues. This CDR3 is CATRGRSTTEAFF. Written as DNA, the CDR3 is TGTGCCACCCGAGGAAGGAGTACCACTGAAGCTTTCTTT.

The CDR3 nucleotides are TGCAGCGTTGTATTGGGCGAGCAGTTCTTC. This translates into CSVVLGEQFF. J is TRBJ2-1 and V is TRBV29-1; the D is unclear. CDR1 SQVTM and CDR2 ANQGSEA come from the germline V gene. Trimming stripped 4 bases from V and 10 bases from J, with 8 bases between. The CDR3 contains 10 residues.

This rearrangement joins TRBV6-2 or TRBV6-3 to TRBJ1-5, with D hard to call. V lost 4 bases and J lost 3, with 10 bases in between. CDR3 size: 14 residues. Germline CDR1 reads MNHEY; CDR2 reads SVGEGT. CDR3 amino acids: CASSFSENNQPQHF. CDR3 bases: TGTGCCAGCAGTTTTTCGGAGAACAATCAGCCCCAGCATTTT.

This clone has a count of ten or more. The rearrangement links TRBV5-4 to TRBJ2-7; a possible D gene is TRBD1 (6 bases). Trimming stripped 4 bases from V and 3 bases from J, with 20 bases between. The germline V gene encodes CDR1 SGHNT and CDR2 YYREEE (reference sequence). The CDR3 contains 16 residues. The CDR3 sequence: CASSPLSGQLDYEQYV. DNA of the CDR3: TGTGCCAGCAGCCCTCTTTCGGGACAACTAGACTACGAGCAGTACGTC.

V usage is TRBV14 and J usage is TRBJ1-3; 7 bases match TRBD1. CDR1 is SGHDN and CDR2 is FVKESK in the germline V gene. The CDR3 loop spans 14 amino acids. Losses at the gene ends were 4 bases for V and 1 base for J; bases not matched to a gene: 1. This CDR3 reads CASSRTGSGNTIYF. The DNA of the CDR3 is TGTGCCAGCAGCCGGACAGGATCTGGAAACACCATATATTTT.